This record covers a single T cell receptor beta chain. Antigen unknown. The data stem from a study of monozygotic twins with inflammatory bowel disease. The study's findings and limits: TCRbeta diversity (inverse Simpson) was lower in IBD patients than in healthy co-twins.

With about 15 and 9 cycles respectively, two nested PCRs were carried out on TCRalpha and TCRbeta cDNA. TCRdb re-called the 5' RACE reads and catalogs CDR3 proteins one per entry, DNA excluded. This sample carries about 160,000 distinct CDR3 sequences, with about 2.7% going to the ten biggest clones. The CDR3 length is 16 residues. Per germline, CDR1 MDHEN and CDR2 SYDVKM. This chain connects TRBV28 to TRBJ2-4; TCRdb names TRBD2, which stays unverified in the absence of DNA. The clonotype originates from a human donor with ulcerative colitis or Crohn's disease, or a healthy co-twin of an affected twin (not recorded which). The sequenced sample was blood. The CDR3 protein is CASIASGTLAKNIQYF.